The TCR beta chain under discussion was sequenced for a study of control samples from healthy donors and cancer patients (dated by TCRdb to the early 2020s). The library relied on the immunoSEQ multiplex PCR assay. TCRdb mirrors the immuneACCESS table, restricted to in-frame sequences. Some clones are absent from its copies; in checked studies, under half trace to an unresolved V gene, and the reason for the others is unknown. The sample table shows under 150,000 clones, and just under 95% are seen once. The ten largest account for about 3.6% of the sample. The CDR3 covers 14 residues, taking in both the cysteine and the phenylalanine. Only the CDR3 portion is preserved as DNA: 42 bases, with reading frame beginning at the first base. A distance of 5 bases separates the germline ends of V and J, which lose 0 bases and 0 bases respectively. Taken from the germline V gene, the CDR1 and CDR2 loops are SGHRS and YFSETQ.

As concerns this clone: No antigen is known for it. Base quality data are lacking; no much larger clone is found one base away.

Recombination joined TRBV5-1 with TRBJ2-3, with TRBD2 tentatively as D gene (5 bases match). The sequence came from a man aged 30 to 45 in good health. Source material: blood. The sequenced DNA is TGCGCCAGCAGCTTGGGGACTAGCACAGATACGCAGTATTTT. It codes for CASSLGTSTDTQYF.